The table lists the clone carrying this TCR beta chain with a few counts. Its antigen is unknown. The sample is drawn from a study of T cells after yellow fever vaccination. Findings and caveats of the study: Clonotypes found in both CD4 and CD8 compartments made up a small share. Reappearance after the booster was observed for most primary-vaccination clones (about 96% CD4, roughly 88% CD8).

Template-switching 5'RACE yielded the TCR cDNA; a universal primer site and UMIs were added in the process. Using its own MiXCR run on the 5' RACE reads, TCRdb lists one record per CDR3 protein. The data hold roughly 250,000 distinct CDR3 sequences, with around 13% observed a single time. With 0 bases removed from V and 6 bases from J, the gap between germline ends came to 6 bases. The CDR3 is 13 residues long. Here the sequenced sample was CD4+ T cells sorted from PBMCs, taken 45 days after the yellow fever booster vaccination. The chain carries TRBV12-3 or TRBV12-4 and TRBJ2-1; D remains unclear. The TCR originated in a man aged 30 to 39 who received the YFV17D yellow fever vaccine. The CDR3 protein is CASSLAGTNEQFF. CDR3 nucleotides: TGTGCCAGCAGTTTAGCCGGCACCAATGAGCAGTTCTTC.